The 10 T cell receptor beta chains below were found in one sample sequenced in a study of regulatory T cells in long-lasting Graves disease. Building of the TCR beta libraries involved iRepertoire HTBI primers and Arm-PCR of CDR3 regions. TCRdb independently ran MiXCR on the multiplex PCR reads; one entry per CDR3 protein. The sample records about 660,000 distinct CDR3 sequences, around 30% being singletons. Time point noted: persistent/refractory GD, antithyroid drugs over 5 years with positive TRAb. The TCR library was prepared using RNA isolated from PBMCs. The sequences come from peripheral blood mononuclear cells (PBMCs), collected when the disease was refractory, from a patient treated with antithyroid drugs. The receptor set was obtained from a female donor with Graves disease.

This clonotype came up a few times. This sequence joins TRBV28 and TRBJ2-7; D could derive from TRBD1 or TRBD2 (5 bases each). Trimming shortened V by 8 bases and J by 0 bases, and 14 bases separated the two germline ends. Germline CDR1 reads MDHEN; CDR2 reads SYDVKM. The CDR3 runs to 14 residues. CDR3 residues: CASWKGTVSYEQYF. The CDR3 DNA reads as TGTGCCAGCTGGAAAGGGACGGTCTCCTACGAGCAGTACTTC.

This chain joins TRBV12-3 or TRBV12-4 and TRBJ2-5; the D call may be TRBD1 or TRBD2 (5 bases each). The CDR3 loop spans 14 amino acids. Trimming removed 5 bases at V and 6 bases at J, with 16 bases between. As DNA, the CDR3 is TGTGCCAGCAGTGCCCGGGGACCTGTAAAGACCCAGTACTTC. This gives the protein CASSARGPVKTQYF.

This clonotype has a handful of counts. The CDR3 sequence: CSARDLTGGHYGYTF. CDR3 DNA: TGCAGTGCTAGAGATCTGACAGGGGGCCACTATGGCTACACCTTC. The chain combines TRBV20-1 with TRBJ1-2, with 10 bases matching TRBD1. From germline, CDR1 is DFQATT and CDR2 SNEGSKA (reference sequence). Trimming took 0 bases from V and 3 from J; bases not matched to a gene: 4. The CDR3 length is 15 residues.

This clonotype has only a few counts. CDR3 coding DNA: TGTGCCAGCAGTGAGGGGCCCGCGGAGACCCAGTACTTC. It encodes CASSEGPAETQYF. The chain couples TRBV6-1 to TRBJ2-5, with D possibly TRBD1 on 5 matching bases. CDR3 length: 13 residues. V was trimmed by 3 bases and J by 5 bases, leaving 10 bases between them. Germline V lookup: CDR1 MNHNS, CDR2 SASEGT.

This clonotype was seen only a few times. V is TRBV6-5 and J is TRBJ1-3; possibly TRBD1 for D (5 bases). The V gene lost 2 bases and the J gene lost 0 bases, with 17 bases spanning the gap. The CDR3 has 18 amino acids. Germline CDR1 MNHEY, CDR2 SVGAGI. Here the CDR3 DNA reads TGTGCCAGCAGTTACCGAGGCGGCGGACAAAGCTCTGGAAACACCATATATTTT. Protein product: CASSYRGGGQSSGNTIYF.

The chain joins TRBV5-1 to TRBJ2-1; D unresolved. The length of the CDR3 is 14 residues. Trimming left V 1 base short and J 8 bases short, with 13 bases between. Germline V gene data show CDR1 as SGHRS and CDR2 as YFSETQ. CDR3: CASSLWVGKDEQFF. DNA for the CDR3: TGCGCCAGCAGCTTGTGGGTGGGGAAAGATGAGCAGTTCTTC. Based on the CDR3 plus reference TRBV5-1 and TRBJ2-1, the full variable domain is KAGVTQTPRYLIKTRGQQVTLSCSPISGHRSVSWYQQTPGQGLQFLFEYFSETQRNKGNFPGRFSGRQFSNSRSEMNVSTLELGDSALYLCASSLWVGKDEQFFGPGTRLTVL.

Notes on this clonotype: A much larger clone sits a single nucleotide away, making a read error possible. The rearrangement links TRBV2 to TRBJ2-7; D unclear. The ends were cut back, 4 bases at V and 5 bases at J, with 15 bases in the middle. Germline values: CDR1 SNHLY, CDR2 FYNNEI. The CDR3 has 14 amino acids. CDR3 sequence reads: CASSGAAVRNEQYF. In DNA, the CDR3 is TGTGCCAGCAGTGGGGCAGCCGTTCGCAACGAGCAGTACTTC.

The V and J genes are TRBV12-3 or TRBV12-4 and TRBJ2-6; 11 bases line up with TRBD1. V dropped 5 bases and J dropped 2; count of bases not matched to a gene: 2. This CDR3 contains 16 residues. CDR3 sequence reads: CASSTGQGAGANVLTF. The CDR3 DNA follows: TGTGCCAGCAGTACGGGACAGGGGGCTGGGGCCAACGTCCTGACTTTC.

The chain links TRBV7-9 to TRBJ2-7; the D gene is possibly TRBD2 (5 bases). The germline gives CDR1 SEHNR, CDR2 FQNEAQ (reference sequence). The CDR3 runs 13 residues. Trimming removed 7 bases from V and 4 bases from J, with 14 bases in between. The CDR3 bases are TGTGCCAGCACTAATAGCGTCGAGTACGAGCAGTACTTC. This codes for CASTNSVEYEQYF.

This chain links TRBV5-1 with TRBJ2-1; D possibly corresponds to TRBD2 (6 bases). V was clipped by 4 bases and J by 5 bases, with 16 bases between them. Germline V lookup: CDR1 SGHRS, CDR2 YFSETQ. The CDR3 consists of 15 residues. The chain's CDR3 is CASSPLGLYDNEQFF. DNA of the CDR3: TGCGCCAGCAGCCCGCTTGGACTATACGACAATGAGCAGTTCTTC.